Listed below are T cell receptor beta chains from one sample, sequenced in a study of PD-1 blockade in classical Hodgkin lymphoma. TCRdb's table, derived via immunoSEQ multiplex PCR, lists solely in-frame clones and lacks some. The table includes fewer than 30,000 clones, about 88% detected once. Here the sequenced sample was peripheral blood mononuclear cells (PBMCs), taken before the fourth cycle of nivolumab. Every receptor here comes from a human donor with classical Hodgkin lymphoma. Both conserved end residues are part of each CDR3. Each record gives: J gene, clone size, V gene, D gene, CDR3 length, CDR3 DNA, CDR3 protein. A D gene is named only where the DNA matches it firmly. For some rows the clone size is stated as once, few or many, or as a class when expanded; others skip it.

J: TRBJ2-1
size: NA
V: TRBV10-3
D: NA
length: 12
DNA: TGTGCCATCAGTGAGGGTGGGGGTGAGCAGTTCTTC
CDR3: CAISEGGGEQFF

J: TRBJ2-7
size: NA
V: TRBV5-1
D: NA
length: 15
DNA: TGCGCCAGCAGCTGGACCCGGACAGATATCTACGAGCAGTACTTC
CDR3: CASSWTRTDIYEQYF

J: TRBJ2-7
size: NA
V: TRBV7-2
D: NA
length: 12
DNA: TGTGCCAGCAGCTTTGGGCCCGGGGAGCAGTACTTC
CDR3: CASSFGPGEQYF

J: TRBJ1-1
size: NA
V: TRBV7-9
D: NA
length: 13
DNA: TGTGCCAGCAGCTTTGTTGGGGCGACTGAAGCTTTCTTT
CDR3: CASSFVGATEAFF

J: TRBJ2-1
size: NA
V: TRBV30
D: NA
length: 14
DNA: TGTGCCTGGAGTGTCGGGGTCTCCTACAATGAGCAGTTCTTC
CDR3: CAWSVGVSYNEQFF

J: TRBJ2-7
size: NA
V: TRBV6-6
D: NA
length: 12
DNA: TGTGCCAGCAGCTTTAACAGGGACGAGCAGTACTTC
CDR3: CASSFNRDEQYF

J: TRBJ1-5
size: NA
V: TRBV10-3
D: TRBD1
length: 14
DNA: TGTGCCATCAGACAGGACAGGGAGGGTCAGCCCCAGCATTTT
CDR3: CAIRQDREGQPQHF

J: TRBJ2-7
size: NA
V: TRBV11-3
D: TRBD1
length: 15
DNA: TGTGCCAGCAGCCCCCAGGGGACAGGTTCCTACGAGCAGTACTTC
CDR3: CASSPQGTGSYEQYF

J: TRBJ1-4
size: NA
V: TRBV6-1
D: NA
length: 10
DNA: TGTGCCACCTATCTAGAAAAACTGTTTTTT
CDR3: CATYLEKLFF

J: TRBJ1-1
size: few
V: TRBV9
D: NA
length: 13
DNA: TGTGCCAGCAGCGTAGAGGGGAACACTGAAGCTTTCTTT
CDR3: CASSVEGNTEAFF

J: TRBJ2-5
size: NA
V: TRBV10-1
D: NA
length: 15
DNA: TGCGCCAGCAGTGAGATACGGGGGCCCCGAGAGACCCAGTACTTC
CDR3: CASSEIRGPRETQYF

J: TRBJ1-2
size: NA
V: TRBV6-5
D: NA
length: 14
DNA: TGTGCCAGCAGTTACTCGATTAGGGAGGGTGGCTACACCTTC
CDR3: CASSYSIREGGYTF

J: TRBJ2-2
size: NA
V: TRBV6-5
D: TRBD1
length: 16
DNA: TGTGCCAGCAGTTACCCTCGACAGGGGGCGACCGGGGAGCTGTTTTTT
CDR3: CASSYPRQGATGELFF

J: TRBJ2-3
size: NA
V: TRBV2
D: TRBD1
length: 14
DNA: TGTGCCAGCTTCCAGGGGGTTAGCACAGATACGCAGTATTTT
CDR3: CASFQGVSTDTQYF

J: TRBJ2-1
size: NA
V: TRBV18
D: TRBD2
length: 15
DNA: TGTGCCAGCTCCTTCGGGACTAGCGGGAGCAATGAGCAGTTCTTC
CDR3: CASSFGTSGSNEQFF

J: TRBJ2-6
size: NA
V: TRBV10-3
D: TRBD1
length: 20
DNA: TGTGCCATCAGTCTGAGGTCCCCGACAGGGGGACAGTCTGGGGCCAACGTCCTGACTTTC
CDR3: CAISLRSPTGGQSGANVLTF

J: TRBJ2-3
size: NA
V: TRBV2
D: TRBD2
length: 21
DNA: TGTGCCAGCTCGCGCGCGGGGACTAGCGGGAGGGCGGGCCTTTTGACAGATACGCAGTATTTT
CDR3: CASSRAGTSGRAGLLTDTQYF

J: TRBJ1-1
size: NA
V: TRBV4-3
D: NA
length: 12
DNA: TGCGCCAGCAGCCAGGGGGAAACTGAAGCTTTCTTT
CDR3: CASSQGETEAFF

J: TRBJ2-3
size: NA
V: TRBV2
D: NA
length: 12
DNA: TGTGCCACCGGACAGATCACAGATACGCAGTATTTT
CDR3: CATGQITDTQYF

J: TRBJ2-7
size: NA
V: TRBV5-6
D: TRBD1
length: 17
DNA: TGTGCCAGCAGCTTGGTCCGGGACAGGGGGTACCGCTACGAGCAGTACTTC
CDR3: CASSLVRDRGYRYEQYF

J: TRBJ2-1
size: NA
V: TRBV19
D: NA
length: 13
DNA: TGTGCCAGTAGTATGGAGCCCCACAATGAGCAGTTCTTC
CDR3: CASSMEPHNEQFF

J: TRBJ2-4
size: NA
V: TRBV6-5
D: NA
length: 13
DNA: TGTGCCAGCAGTTACAGGCAGACGAACATTCAGTACTTC
CDR3: CASSYRQTNIQYF

J: TRBJ2-3
size: NA
V: TRBV13
D: NA
length: 15
DNA: TGTGCCAGCAGCTTAGACTCTTATTTTACAGATACGCAGTATTTT
CDR3: CASSLDSYFTDTQYF

J: TRBJ1-4
size: NA
V: TRBV15
D: NA
length: 14
DNA: TGTGCCACCAGCAGAGATGGCGGTGAGGAAAAACTGTTTTTT
CDR3: CATSRDGGEEKLFF

J: TRBJ2-1
size: NA
V: TRBV5-5
D: NA
length: 13
DNA: TGTGCCAGCAGCGCCCGGGAGTACAATGAGCAGTTCTTC
CDR3: CASSAREYNEQFF

J: TRBJ2-7
size: once
V: TRBV10-3
D: TRBD2
length: 15
DNA: TGTGCCATCAGTGACAGACTAGCGGAGACCTACGAGCAGTACTTC
CDR3: CAISDRLAETYEQYF

J: TRBJ2-7
size: NA
V: TRBV14
D: TRBD1
length: 15
DNA: TGTGCCAGCAGCCAACGAGGGACAGCTATCTACGAGCAGTACTTC
CDR3: CASSQRGTAIYEQYF

J: TRBJ2-7
size: once
V: TRBV9
D: TRBD1
length: 14
DNA: TGTGCCAGCAGCGCGTCAACAGGGGTACACGAGCAGTACTTC
CDR3: CASSASTGVHEQYF

J: TRBJ2-7
size: NA
V: TRBV18
D: TRBD1
length: 14
DNA: TGTGCCAGCTCACCAACGACAGGGGATAGCGAGCAGTACTTC
CDR3: CASSPTTGDSEQYF

J: TRBJ2-3
size: NA
V: TRBV28
D: NA
length: 10
DNA: TGTGCCAGCAGCTCGGTTACGCAGTATTTT
CDR3: CASSSVTQYF

J: TRBJ2-7
size: NA
V: TRBV15
D: TRBD1
length: 20
DNA: TGTGCCACCAGCAGAGATATGAGACAGGGGGCCTTAAAGGTCCCCTACGAGCAGTACTTC
CDR3: CATSRDMRQGALKVPYEQYF

J: TRBJ1-5
size: NA
V: TRBV4-1
D: NA
length: 16
DNA: TGCGCCAGCAGCCAAGGGATCGGCAAGGGCAATCAGCCCCAGCATTTT
CDR3: CASSQGIGKGNQPQHF

J: TRBJ1-2
size: NA
V: TRBV6-1
D: NA
length: 13
DNA: TGTGCCAGCAGTTCGGACCTAACGGGAGGCTACACCTTC
CDR3: CASSSDLTGGYTF

J: TRBJ2-5
size: NA
V: TRBV21-1
D: NA
length: 15
DNA: TGTGCCAGCAGCAAGGAGGGGCCCCTAAGGAGAACCCAGTACTTC
CDR3: CASSKEGPLRRTQYF

J: TRBJ2-7
size: NA
V: TRBV7-9
D: TRBD1
length: 15
DNA: TGTGCCAGCAGCCACCGGGACAGGGGGTACTACGAGCAGTACTTC
CDR3: CASSHRDRGYYEQYF

J: TRBJ2-2
size: NA
V: TRBV4-3
D: NA
length: 15
DNA: TGCGCCAGCAGCCAACAGCTTCCGAACACCGGGGAGCTGTTTTTT
CDR3: CASSQQLPNTGELFF

J: TRBJ2-5
size: NA
V: TRBV2
D: TRBD2
length: 14
DNA: TGTGCCAGCAGTGAGGAGCGGGGGGGCCAGACCCAGTACTTC
CDR3: CASSEERGGQTQYF

J: TRBJ2-7
size: medium-sized
V: TRBV27
D: NA
length: 13
DNA: TGTGCCAGCAGTTTATCGCTAGGGTACGAGCAGTACTTC
CDR3: CASSLSLGYEQYF

J: TRBJ1-1
size: NA
V: TRBV7-9
D: TRBD1
length: 15
DNA: TGTGCCAGCACCACCCCAGGGGGTTTGAACACTGAAGCTTTCTTT
CDR3: CASTTPGGLNTEAFF

J: TRBJ2-3
size: NA
V: TRBV6-1
D: NA
length: 15
DNA: TGTGCCAGCAGTCTCTACTGGCGGGCCACAGATACGCAGTATTTT
CDR3: CASSLYWRATDTQYF

J: TRBJ2-7
size: once
V: TRBV11-2
D: NA
length: 13
DNA: TGTGCCAGCAGCTTAGGACTCGGCTACGAGCAGTACTTC
CDR3: CASSLGLGYEQYF

J: TRBJ2-5
size: NA
V: TRBV5-1
D: TRBD1
length: 19
DNA: TGCGCCAGCAGCTTGGAATTACAGGGGGCGTGGATCCACCAAGAGACCCAGTACTTC
CDR3: CASSLELQGAWIHQETQYF

J: TRBJ1-3
size: NA
V: TRBV14
D: NA
length: 13
DNA: TGTGCCAGCAGCCAAGATAGGCATAACACCATATATTTT
CDR3: CASSQDRHNTIYF

J: TRBJ1-3
size: NA
V: TRBV7-9
D: NA
length: 13
DNA: TGTGCCAGCAGCTTAGGGCAAGGAAACACCATATATTTT
CDR3: CASSLGQGNTIYF

J: TRBJ2-3
size: NA
V: TRBV7-2
D: NA
length: 15
DNA: TGTGCCAGCAGCTTAGGGGGCCGGGACACAGATACGCAGTATTTT
CDR3: CASSLGGRDTDTQYF

J: TRBJ2-1
size: NA
V: TRBV10-3
D: TRBD1
length: 15
DNA: TGTGCCATCAGTGAGAGACAGGGCTCCTACAATGAGCAGTTCTTC
CDR3: CAISERQGSYNEQFF

J: TRBJ1-2
size: NA
V: TRBV18
D: NA
length: 14
DNA: TGTGCCAGCTCACCCCCGGCTTATAACTATGGCTACACCTTC
CDR3: CASSPPAYNYGYTF

J: TRBJ2-7
size: NA
V: TRBV11-2
D: NA
length: 13
DNA: TGTGCCAGCAGCTTAGGGCTAGACTACGAGCAGTACTTC
CDR3: CASSLGLDYEQYF

J: TRBJ1-1
size: NA
V: TRBV29-1
D: NA
length: 15
DNA: TGCAGCGTTGAATCCGCCGGGGCCCTGCACACTGAAGCTTTCTTT
CDR3: CSVESAGALHTEAFF

J: TRBJ2-1
size: NA
V: TRBV29-1
D: TRBD2
length: 15
DNA: TGCAGCGTAGTTCGTGTAGCGGGGGACTACAATGAGCAGTTCTTC
CDR3: CSVVRVAGDYNEQFF

J: TRBJ1-5
size: NA
V: TRBV5-1
D: NA
length: 13
DNA: TGCGCCAGCAGCTTGGAAAGCAATCAGCCCCAGCATTTT
CDR3: CASSLESNQPQHF